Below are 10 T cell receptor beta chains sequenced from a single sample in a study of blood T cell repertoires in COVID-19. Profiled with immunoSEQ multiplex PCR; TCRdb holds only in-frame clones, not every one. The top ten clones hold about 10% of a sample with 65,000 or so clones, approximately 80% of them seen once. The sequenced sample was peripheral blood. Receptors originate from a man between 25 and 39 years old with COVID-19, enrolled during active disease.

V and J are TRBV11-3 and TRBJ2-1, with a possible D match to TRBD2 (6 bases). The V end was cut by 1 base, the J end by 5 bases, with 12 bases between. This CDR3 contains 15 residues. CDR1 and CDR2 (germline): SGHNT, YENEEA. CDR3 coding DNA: TGTGCCAGCAGCTTAGGAGCTCGCGGGGACAATGAGCAGTTCTTC. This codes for CASSLGARGDNEQFF. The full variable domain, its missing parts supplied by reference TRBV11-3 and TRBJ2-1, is EAGVVQSPRYKIIEKKQPVAFWCNPISGHNTLYWYLQNLGQGPELLIRYENEEAVDDSQLPKDRFSAERLKGVDSTLKIQPAELGDSAVYLCASSLGARGDNEQFFGPGTRLTVL.

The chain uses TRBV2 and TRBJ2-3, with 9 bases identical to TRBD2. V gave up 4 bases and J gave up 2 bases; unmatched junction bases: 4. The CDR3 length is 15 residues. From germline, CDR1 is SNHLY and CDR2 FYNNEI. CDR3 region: CASSGAGGLTDTQYF. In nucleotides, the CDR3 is TGTGCCAGCAGTGGGGCGGGAGGGCTCACAGATACGCAGTATTTT. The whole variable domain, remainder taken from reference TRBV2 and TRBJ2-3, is EPEVTQTPSHQVTQMGQEVILRCVPISNHLYFYWYRQILGQKVEFLVSFYNNEISEKSEIFDDQFSVERPDGSNFTLKIRSTKLEDSAMYFCASSGAGGLTDTQYFGPGTRLTVL.

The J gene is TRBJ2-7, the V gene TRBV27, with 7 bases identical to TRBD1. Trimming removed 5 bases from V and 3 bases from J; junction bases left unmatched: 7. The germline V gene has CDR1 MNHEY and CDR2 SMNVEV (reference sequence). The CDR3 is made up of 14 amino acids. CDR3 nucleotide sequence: TGTGCCAGCAGTCAACAGGGGAAAGGCTACGAGCAGTACTTC. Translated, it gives CASSQQGKGYEQYF.

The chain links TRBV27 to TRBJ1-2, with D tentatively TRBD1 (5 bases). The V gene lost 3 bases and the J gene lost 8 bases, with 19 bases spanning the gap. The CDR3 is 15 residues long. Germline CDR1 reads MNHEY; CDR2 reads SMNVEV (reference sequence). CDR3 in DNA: TGTGCCAGCAGTTTCCGCTTCGAGGGGCGGGGAGGCTACACCTTC. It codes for CASSFRFEGRGGYTF.

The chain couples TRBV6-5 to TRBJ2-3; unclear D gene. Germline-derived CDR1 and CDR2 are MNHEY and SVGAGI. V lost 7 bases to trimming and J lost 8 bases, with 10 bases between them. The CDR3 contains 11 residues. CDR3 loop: CASTSGGTQYF. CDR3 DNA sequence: TGTGCCAGCACCTCGGGTGGTACGCAGTATTTT.

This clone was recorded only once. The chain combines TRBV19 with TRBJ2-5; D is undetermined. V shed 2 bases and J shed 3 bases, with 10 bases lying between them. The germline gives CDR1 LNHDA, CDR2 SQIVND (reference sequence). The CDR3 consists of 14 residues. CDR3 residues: CASSILARKETQYF. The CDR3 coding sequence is TGTGCCAGTAGTATATTGGCGCGGAAAGAGACCCAGTACTTC. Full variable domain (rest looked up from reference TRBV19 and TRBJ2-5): DGGITQSPKYLFRKEGQNVTLSCEQNLNHDAMYWYRQDPGQGLRLIYYSQIVNDFQKGDIAEGYSVSREKKESFPLTVTSAQKNPTAFYLCASSILARKETQYFGPGTRLLVL.

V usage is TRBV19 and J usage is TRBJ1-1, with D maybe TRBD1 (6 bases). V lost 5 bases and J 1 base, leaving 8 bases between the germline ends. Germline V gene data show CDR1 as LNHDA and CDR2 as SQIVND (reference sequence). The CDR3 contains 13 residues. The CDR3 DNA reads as TGTGCCAGTAGTGACAGGCCGAACACTGAAGCTTTCTTT. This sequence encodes CASSDRPNTEAFF.

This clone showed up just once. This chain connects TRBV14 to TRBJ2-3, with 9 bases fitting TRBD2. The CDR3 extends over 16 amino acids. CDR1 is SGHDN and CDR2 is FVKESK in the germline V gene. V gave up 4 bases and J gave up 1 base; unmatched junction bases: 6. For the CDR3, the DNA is TGTGCCAGCAGCCTTAGCGGGAGCGGCGGCACAGATACGCAGTATTTT. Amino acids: CASSLSGSGGTDTQYF.

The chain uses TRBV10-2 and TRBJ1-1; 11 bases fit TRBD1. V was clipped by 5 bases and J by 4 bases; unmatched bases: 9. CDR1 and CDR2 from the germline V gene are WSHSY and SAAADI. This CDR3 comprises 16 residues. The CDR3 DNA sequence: TGCGCCAGCAGTATACTAACCGGGACAGGGGGCACTGAAGCTTTCTTT. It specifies CASSILTGTGGTEAFF.

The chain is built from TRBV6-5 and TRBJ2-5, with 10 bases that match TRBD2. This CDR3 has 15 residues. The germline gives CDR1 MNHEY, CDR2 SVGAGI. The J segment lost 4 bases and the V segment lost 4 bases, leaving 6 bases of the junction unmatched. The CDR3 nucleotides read TGTGCCAGCAGTTCCTATAGCGGGAGGACAGAGACCCAGTACTTC. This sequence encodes CASSSYSGRTETQYF.